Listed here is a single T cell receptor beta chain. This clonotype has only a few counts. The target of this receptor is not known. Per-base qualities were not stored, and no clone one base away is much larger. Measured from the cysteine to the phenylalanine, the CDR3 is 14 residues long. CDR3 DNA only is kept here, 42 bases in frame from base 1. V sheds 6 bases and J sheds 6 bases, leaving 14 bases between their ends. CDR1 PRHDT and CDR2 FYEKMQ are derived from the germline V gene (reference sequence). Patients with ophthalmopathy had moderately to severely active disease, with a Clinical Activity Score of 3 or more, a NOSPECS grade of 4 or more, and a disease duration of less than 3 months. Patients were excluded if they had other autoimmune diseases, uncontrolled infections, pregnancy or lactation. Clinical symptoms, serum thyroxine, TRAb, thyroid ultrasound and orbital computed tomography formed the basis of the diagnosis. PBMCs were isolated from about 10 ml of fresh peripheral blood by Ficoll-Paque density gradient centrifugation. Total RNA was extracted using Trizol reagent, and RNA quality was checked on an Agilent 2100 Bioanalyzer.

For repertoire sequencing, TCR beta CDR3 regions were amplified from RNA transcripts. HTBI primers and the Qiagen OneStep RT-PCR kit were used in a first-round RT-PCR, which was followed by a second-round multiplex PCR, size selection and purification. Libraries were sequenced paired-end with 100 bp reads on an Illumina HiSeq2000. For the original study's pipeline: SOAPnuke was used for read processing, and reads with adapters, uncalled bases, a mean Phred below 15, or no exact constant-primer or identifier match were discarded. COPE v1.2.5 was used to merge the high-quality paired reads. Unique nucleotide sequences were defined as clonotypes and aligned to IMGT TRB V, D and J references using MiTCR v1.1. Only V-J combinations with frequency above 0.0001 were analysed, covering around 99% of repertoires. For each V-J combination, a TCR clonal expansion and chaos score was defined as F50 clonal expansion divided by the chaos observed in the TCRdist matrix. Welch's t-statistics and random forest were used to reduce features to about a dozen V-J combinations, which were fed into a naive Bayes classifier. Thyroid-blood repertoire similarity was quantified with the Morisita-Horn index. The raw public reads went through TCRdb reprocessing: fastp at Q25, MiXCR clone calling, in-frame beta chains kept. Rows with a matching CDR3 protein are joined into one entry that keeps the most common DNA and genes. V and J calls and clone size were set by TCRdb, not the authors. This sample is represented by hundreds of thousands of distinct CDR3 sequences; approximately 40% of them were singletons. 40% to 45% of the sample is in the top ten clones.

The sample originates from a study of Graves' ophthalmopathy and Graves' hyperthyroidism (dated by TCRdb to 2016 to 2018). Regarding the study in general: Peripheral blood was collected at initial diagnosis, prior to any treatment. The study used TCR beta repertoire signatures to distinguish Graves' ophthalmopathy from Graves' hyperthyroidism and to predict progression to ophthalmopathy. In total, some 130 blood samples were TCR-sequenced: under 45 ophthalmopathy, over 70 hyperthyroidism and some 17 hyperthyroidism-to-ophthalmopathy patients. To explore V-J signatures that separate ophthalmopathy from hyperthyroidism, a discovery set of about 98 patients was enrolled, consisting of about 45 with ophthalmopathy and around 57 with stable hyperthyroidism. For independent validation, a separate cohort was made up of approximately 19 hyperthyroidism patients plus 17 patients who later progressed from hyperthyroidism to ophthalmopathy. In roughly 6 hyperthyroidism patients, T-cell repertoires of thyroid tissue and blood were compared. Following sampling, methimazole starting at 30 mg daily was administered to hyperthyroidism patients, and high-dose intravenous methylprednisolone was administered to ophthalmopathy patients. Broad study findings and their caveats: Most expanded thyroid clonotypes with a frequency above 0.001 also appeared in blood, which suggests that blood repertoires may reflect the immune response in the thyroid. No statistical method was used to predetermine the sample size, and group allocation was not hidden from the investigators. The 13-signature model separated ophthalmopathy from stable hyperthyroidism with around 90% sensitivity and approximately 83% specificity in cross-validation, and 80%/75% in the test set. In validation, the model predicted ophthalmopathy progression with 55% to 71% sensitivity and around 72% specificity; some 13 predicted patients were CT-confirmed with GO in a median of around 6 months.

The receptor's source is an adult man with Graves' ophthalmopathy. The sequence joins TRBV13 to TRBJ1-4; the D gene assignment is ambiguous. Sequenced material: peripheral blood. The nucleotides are TGTGCCAGCAGGTCTTCAGAGGAGGATGAAAAACTGTTTTTT. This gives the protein CASRSSEEDEKLFF.